The present T cell receptor (beta chain) was sequenced within a study of shared clonotypes between healthy human individuals. With respect to this clone: What it binds is unknown.

Naive CD8 populations comprised CD45RO-negative cells positively selected for CCR7, excluding terminally differentiated effector memory CD45RA+ cells. The donors, all of them Caucasian adults, lived in Nashville, Tennessee. The authors' processing: Junction-only sequences without quality scores came from ImmunoSEQ, so filtering differed. TCRdb's table, derived via immunoSEQ multiplex PCR, lists solely in-frame clones and lacks some. V and J calls and clone size are copied from that table; D and trimming were computed from the DNA. The top ten hold roughly 1.2% of the sample, which has under 2,000,000 clones, over 85% seen once. Whole-study results and caveats: Memory subsets had estimated richness that was generally smaller than that of naive subsets. Naive CD4 clonotypes overlapped across several donors at about 5.2%.

The receptor was isolated from a young man in good health. What was sequenced was naive CD8+ T cells sorted from blood.

CDR3 protein: CASSLKPGELFF. CDR3 bases: TGTGCCAGCAGCTTAAAGCCCGGGGAGCTGTTTTTT. The chain has TRBV5-6 and TRBJ2-2, with D unclear. Trimming removed 2 bases from V and 6 bases from J, with 5 bases in between. This CDR3 is 12 amino acids long. Germline lookup yields CDR1 SGHDT and CDR2 YYEEEE.